Listed here is a single TCR beta chain. This table comes from immunoSEQ multiplex PCR, and its TCRdb copy is limited to in-frame clones, with some not included. The table shows about 40,000 clones, with about 90% occurring only once. Germline CDR1 reads MNHEY; CDR2 reads SMNVEV (reference sequence). V lost 5 bases and J lost 3, with 11 bases in between. The CDR3 contains 14 residues. These data are taken from a study of T cell changes during pregnancy in multiple sclerosis. The source material was CD4+ T cells from peripheral blood mononuclear cells, sampled before pregnancy. This chain uses TRBV27 with TRBJ2-1; a possible D gene is TRBD2 (6 bases). This TCR derives from a female donor with multiple sclerosis, enrolled in a pregnancy study. The CDR3 protein is CASSVRRGYNEQFF. CDR3 DNA: TGTGCCAGCAGTGTCCGGCGGGGCTACAATGAGCAGTTCTTC.